This TCR beta chain was sequenced for a study of Graves' ophthalmopathy and Graves' hyperthyroidism. Study context: The term stable hyperthyroidism indicated an absence of ophthalmopathy within 18 months of follow-up.

The CDR3 sequence is 15 residues long. Germline CDR1 and CDR2: SQVTM and ANQGSEA. Deletions cut 0 bases from V and 2 bases from J, with 10 bases between. RNA transcripts were the template, and TCR beta CDR3 regions were amplified from them. HTBI-primed RT-PCR formed the first round, and a multiplex PCR formed the second. Using its own MiXCR run on the multiplex PCR reads, TCRdb lists one record per CDR3 protein. In the table there are around 1.1 million distinct CDR3 sequences, around a third of which are singletons. New diagnoses, under 2 months' duration, and ages 18 to 65 characterized the hyperthyroidism patients.

Sequenced: peripheral blood or thyroid tissue (not recorded which). The TCR comes from an adult man with Graves' hyperthyroidism. The chain is built from TRBV29-1 and TRBJ2-2; D may be TRBD1 (6 bases). The CDR3, as DNA: TGCAGCGTTGAAGACACAGGGTCAAACACCGGGGAGCTGTTTTTT. Its protein product is CSVEDTGSNTGELFF.